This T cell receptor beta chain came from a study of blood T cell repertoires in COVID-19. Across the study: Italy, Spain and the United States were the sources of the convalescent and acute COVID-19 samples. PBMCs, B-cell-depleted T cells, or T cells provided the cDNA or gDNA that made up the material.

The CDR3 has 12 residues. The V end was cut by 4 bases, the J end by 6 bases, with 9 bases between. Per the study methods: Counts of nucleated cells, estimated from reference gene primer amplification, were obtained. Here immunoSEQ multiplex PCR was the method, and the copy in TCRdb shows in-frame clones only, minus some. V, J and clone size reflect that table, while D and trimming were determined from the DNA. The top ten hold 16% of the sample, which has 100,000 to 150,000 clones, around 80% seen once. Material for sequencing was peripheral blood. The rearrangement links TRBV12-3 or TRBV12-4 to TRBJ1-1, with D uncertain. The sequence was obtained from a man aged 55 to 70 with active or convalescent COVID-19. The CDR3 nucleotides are TGTGCCAGCAGTTCGGGGTTGGCTGAAGCTTTCTTT. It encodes CASSSGLAEAFF.